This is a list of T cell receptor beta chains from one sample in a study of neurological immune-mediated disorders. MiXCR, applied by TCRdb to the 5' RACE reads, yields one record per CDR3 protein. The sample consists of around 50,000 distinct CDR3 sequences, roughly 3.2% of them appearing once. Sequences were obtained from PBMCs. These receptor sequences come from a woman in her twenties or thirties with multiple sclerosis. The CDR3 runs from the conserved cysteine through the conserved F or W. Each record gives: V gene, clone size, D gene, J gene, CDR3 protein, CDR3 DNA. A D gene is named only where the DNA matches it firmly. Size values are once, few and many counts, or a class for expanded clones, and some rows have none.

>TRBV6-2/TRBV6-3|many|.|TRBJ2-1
CASSYLDEQFF
TGTGCCAGCAGTTACTTGGATGAGCAGTTCTTC
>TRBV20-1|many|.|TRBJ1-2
CSSRVRDYSGYTF
TGCAGTTCAAGGGTGAGGGACTATTCGGGCTACACCTTC
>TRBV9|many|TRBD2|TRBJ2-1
CASSVAVSGSLNEQFF
TGTGCCAGCAGCGTAGCGGTAAGCGGGAGTTTAAATGAGCAGTTCTTC
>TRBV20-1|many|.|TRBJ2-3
CSAILPLGEDTQYF
TGCAGTGCTATCCTCCCTTTGGGGGAGGATACGCAGTATTTT
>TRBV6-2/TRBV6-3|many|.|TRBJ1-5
CASSYSAGASNQPQHF
TGTGCCAGCAGTTACTCCGCGGGGGCCAGCAATCAGCCCCAGCATTTT
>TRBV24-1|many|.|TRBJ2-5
CATSYPGMETQYF
TGTGCCACCAGCTACCCAGGGATGGAGACCCAGTACTTC
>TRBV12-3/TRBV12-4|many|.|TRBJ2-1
CASSPTEGSYNEQFF
TGTGCCAGCAGTCCCACCGAGGGCTCCTACAATGAGCAGTTCTTC
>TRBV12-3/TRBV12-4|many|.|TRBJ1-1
CASRGTGTRTEAFF
TGTGCCAGCAGGGGGACCGGGACAAGGACTGAAGCTTTCTTT
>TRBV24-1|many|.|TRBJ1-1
CATALQVRYTEAFF
TGTGCCACCGCGTTACAGGTTAGGTACACTGAAGCTTTCTTT
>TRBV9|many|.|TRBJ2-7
CASSDFSGYEQYF
TGTGCCAGCAGCGATTTTTCGGGCTACGAGCAGTACTTC
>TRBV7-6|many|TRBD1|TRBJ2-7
CASSIGQGPFEQYF
TGTGCCAGCAGCATAGGACAGGGGCCCTTTGAGCAGTACTTC
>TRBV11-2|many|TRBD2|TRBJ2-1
CASSLAGSFNEQFF
TGTGCCAGCAGCCTAGCGGGATCGTTCAATGAGCAGTTCTTC
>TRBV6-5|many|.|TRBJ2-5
CASSHKGTQYF
TGTGCCAGCAGTCACAAAGGGACCCAGTACTTC
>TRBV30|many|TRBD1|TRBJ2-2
CAWGGQANTGELFF
TGTGCCTGGGGGGGACAGGCGAACACCGGGGAGCTGTTTTTT
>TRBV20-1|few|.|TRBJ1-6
CSARRATVDNSPLNF
TGCAGTGCTAGAAGGGCTACAGTGGATAATTCACCCCTCAACTTT
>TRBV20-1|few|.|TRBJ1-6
CSARDPRPEGKGHSPLHF
TGCAGTGCTAGAGATCCCCGACCTGAAGGGAAGGGTCATTCACCCCTCCACTTT
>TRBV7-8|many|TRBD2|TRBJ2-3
CASSLVLAGITDTQYF
TGTGCCAGCAGCTTAGTCTTAGCGGGGATCACAGATACGCAGTATTTT
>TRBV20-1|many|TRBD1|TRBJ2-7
CRATGASYEQYF
TGCAGGGCAACAGGGGCATCCTACGAGCAGTACTTC
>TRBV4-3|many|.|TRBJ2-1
CASSQGGAPVHEQFF
TGCGCCAGCAGCCAAGGGGGGGCACCCGTCCATGAGCAGTTCTTC
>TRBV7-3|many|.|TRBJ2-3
CASSPGTSTDTQYF
TGTGCCAGCAGCCCCGGGACTAGCACAGATACGCAGTATTTT
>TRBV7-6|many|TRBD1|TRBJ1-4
CASSLTGQGLTNEKLFF
TGTGCCAGCAGCTTAACGGGACAGGGGTTGACTAATGAAAAACTGTTTTTT
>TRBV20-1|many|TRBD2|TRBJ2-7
CSATGTSRPYEQYF
TGCAGTGCCACCGGGACTAGTCGCCCCTACGAGCAGTACTTC
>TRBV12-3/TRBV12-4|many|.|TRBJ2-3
CASSLDRGTTDTQYF
TGTGCCAGCAGTTTAGATAGGGGGACCACAGATACGCAGTATTTT
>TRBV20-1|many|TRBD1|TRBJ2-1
CSARRAGGDEQFF
TGCAGTGCTAGGAGGGCAGGGGGCGATGAGCAGTTCTTC
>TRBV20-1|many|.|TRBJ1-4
CSARRGQIFNEKLFF
TGCAGTGCTAGGAGAGGACAGATTTTTAATGAAAAACTGTTTTTT
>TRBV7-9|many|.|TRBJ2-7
CASSLPSGVHEQYF
TGTGCCAGCAGCCTCCCCAGTGGGGTGCACGAGCAGTACTTC
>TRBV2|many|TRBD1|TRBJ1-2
CATIGQGANYGYTF
TGTGCCACCATAGGACAGGGAGCTAACTATGGCTACACCTTC
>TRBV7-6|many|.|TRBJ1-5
CASSLARVFNQPQNF
TGTGCCAGCAGCTTGGCAAGGGTTTTCAATCAGCCCCAGAATTTT
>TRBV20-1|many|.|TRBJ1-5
CSARDGGRYSNQPQHF
TGCAGTGCTAGAGATGGAGGACGGTATAGCAATCAGCCCCAGCATTTT
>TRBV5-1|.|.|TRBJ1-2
CASSGTLNYGYTF
TGCGCCAGCAGCGGGACTCTCAACTATGGCTACACCTTC
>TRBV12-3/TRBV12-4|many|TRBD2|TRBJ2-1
CASSSPSAGTDNEQFF
TGTGCCAGCAGTTCCCCCTCAGCGGGGACCGACAATGAGCAGTTCTTC
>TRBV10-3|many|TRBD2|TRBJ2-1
CAISERTSGTYNEQFF
TGTGCCATCAGTGAAAGGACTAGCGGGACTTACAATGAGCAGTTCTTC
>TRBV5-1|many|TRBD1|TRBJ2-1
CASSLARRTGYNEQFF
TGCGCCAGCAGCTTGGCCAGGCGGACAGGGTACAATGAGCAGTTCTTC
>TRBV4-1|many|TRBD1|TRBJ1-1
CASSRQGYTEAFF
TGCGCCAGCAGCCGACAGGGGTACACTGAAGCTTTCTTT
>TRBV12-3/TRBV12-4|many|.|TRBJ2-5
CASSLGGLGKETQYF
TGTGCCAGCAGCCTTGGGGGCCTAGGGAAAGAGACCCAGTACTTC
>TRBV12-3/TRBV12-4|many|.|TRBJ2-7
CASSFDGGSYEQYF
TGTGCCAGCAGTTTCGATGGGGGGTCCTACGAGCAGTACTTC
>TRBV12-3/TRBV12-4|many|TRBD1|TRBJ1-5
CASNIGQGNQPQHF
TGTGCCAGCAACATCGGACAGGGAAATCAGCCCCAGCATTTT
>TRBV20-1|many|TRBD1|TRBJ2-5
CSARDRVQYQETQYF
TGCAGTGCTAGGGACAGGGTCCAGTACCAAGAGACCCAGTACTTC
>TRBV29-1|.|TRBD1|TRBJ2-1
CSVATDRAYNEQFF
TGCAGCGTTGCTACGGACAGGGCTTACAATGAGCAGTTCTTC
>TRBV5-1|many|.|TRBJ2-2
CASRFLDTGELFF
TGCGCCAGCAGATTTCTTGACACCGGGGAGCTGTTTTTT
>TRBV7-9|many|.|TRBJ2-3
CASSFGLIRQYF
TGTGCCAGCAGCTTTGGACTAATTAGGCAGTATTTT
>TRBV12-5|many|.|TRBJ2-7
CASAPGQSQSYEQYF
TGTGCTAGTGCTCCAGGACAGTCGCAATCCTACGAGCAGTACTTC
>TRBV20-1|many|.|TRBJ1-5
CSAREARDNQPQHF
TGCAGTGCTAGGGAAGCCCGGGACAATCAGCCCCAGCATTTT
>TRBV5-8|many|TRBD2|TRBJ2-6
CASSMGLAGVSGANVLTF
TGTGCCAGCAGCATGGGACTAGCGGGAGTCAGTGGGGCCAACGTCCTGACTTTC
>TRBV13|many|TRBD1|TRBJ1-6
CASSSTGTGHNSPLHF
TGTGCCAGCAGCTCAACCGGGACAGGCCATAATTCACCCCTCCACTTT
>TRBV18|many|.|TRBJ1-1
CASSRNRDGEAFF
TGTGCCAGCTCACGGAACCGGGACGGTGAAGCTTTCTTT
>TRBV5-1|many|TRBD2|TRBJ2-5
CASSFPGGETQYF
TGCGCCAGCAGCTTTCCGGGGGGGGAGACCCAGTACTTC
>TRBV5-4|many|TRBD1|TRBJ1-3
CASSSDRGWLSGNTIYF
TGTGCCAGCAGCTCAGACAGGGGTTGGTTATCTGGAAACACCATATATTTT
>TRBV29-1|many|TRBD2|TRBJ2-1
CSVAIGGASNEQFF
TGCAGCGTTGCAATCGGGGGGGCAAGCAATGAGCAGTTCTTC
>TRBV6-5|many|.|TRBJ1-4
CASSRTGATNEKLFF
TGTGCCAGCAGTCGCACAGGAGCAACTAATGAAAAACTGTTTTTT
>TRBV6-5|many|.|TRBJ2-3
CASRGYRADTQYF
TGTGCCAGCAGAGGGTACCGAGCAGATACGCAGTATTTT